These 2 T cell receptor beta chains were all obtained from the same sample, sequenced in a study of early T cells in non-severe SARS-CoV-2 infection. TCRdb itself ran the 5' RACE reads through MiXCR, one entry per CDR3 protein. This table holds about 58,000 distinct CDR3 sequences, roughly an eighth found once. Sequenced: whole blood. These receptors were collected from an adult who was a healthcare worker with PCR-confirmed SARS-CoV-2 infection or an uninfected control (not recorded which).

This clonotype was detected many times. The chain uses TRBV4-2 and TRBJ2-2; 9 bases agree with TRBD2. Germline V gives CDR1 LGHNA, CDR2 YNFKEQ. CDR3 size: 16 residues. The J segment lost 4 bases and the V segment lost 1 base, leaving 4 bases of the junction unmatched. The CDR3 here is CASSQAETSGTGELFF. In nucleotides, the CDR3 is TGTGCCAGCAGCCAAGCCGAGACTAGCGGCACCGGGGAGCTGTTTTTT.

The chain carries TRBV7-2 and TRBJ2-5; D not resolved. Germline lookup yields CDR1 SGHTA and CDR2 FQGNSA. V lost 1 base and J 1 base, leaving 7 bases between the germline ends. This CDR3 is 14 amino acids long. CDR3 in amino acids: CASSLVGIQETQYF. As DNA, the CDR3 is TGTGCCAGCAGCTTAGTTGGAATCCAAGAGACCCAGTACTTC.